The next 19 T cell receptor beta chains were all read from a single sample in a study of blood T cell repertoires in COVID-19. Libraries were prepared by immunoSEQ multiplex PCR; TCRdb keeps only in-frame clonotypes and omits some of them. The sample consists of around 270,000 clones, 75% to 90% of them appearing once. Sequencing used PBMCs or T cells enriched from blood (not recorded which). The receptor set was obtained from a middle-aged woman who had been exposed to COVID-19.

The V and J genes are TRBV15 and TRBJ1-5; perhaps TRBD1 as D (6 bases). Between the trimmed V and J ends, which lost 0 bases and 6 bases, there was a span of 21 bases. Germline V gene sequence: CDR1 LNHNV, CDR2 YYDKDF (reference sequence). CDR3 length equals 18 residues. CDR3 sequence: CATSRDNRVLGQGQPQHF. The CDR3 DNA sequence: TGTGCCACCAGCAGAGATAACAGGGTCCTGGGTCAAGGTCAGCCCCAGCATTTT.

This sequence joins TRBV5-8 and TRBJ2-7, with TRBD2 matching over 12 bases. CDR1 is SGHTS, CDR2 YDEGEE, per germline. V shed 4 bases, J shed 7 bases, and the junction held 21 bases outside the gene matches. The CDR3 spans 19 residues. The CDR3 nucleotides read TGTGCCAGCAGCGTTGGACTAGCGGGAACAGTCTTTACAGTGAGGGAGCAGTACGTC. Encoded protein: CASSVGLAGTVFTVREQYV.

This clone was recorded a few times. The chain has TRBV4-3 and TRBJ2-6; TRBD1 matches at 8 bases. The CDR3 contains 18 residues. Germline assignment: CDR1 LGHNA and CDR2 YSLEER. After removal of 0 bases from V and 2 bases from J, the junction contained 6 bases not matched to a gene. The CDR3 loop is CASSQDDRGFAGANVLTF. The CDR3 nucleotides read TGCGCCAGCAGCCAAGATGACAGGGGATTTGCTGGGGCCAACGTCCTGACTTTC.

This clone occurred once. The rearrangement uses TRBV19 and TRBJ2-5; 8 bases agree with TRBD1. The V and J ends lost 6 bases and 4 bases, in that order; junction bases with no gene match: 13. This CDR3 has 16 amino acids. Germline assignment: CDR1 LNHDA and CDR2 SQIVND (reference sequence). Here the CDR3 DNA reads TGTGCCAGTAGCCAGCCCGGCAGGGGGCGCCGAGAGACCCAGTACTTC. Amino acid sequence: CASSQPGRGRRETQYF. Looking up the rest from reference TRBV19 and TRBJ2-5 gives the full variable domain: DGGITQSPKYLFRKEGQNVTLSCEQNLNHDAMYWYRQDPGQGLRLIYYSQIVNDFQKGDIAEGYSVSREKKESFPLTVTSAQKNPTAFYLCASSQPGRGRRETQYFGPGTRLLVL.

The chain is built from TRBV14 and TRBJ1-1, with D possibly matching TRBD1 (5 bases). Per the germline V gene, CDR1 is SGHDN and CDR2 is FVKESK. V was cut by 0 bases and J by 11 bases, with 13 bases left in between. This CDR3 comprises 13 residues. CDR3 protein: CASSQDWLGRAFF. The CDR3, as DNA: TGTGCCAGCAGCCAAGATTGGCTGGGGCGGGCTTTCTTT.

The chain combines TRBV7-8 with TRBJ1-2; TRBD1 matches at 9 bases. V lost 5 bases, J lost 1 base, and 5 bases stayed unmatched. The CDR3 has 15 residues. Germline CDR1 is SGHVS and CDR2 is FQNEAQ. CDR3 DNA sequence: TGTGCCAGCAGCCCGGGGACAGGGTATAACTATGGCTACACCTTC. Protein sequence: CASSPGTGYNYGYTF. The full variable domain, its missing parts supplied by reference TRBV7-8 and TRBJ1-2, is GAGVSQSPRYKVAKRGQDVALRCDPISGHVSLFWYQQALGQGPEFLTYFQNEAQLDKSGLPSDRFFAERPEGSVSTLKIQRTQQEDSAVYLCASSPGTGYNYGYTFGSGTRLTVV.

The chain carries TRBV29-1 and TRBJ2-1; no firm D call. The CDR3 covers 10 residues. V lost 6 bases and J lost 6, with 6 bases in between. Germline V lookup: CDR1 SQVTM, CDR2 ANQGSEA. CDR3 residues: CSVAINEQFF. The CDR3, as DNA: TGCAGCGTCGCGATCAATGAGCAGTTCTTC.

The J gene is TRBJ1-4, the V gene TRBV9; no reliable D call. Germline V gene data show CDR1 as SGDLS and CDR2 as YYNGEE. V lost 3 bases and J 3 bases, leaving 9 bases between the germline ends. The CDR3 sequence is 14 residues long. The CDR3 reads CASSAGAANEKLFF. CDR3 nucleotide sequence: TGTGCCAGCAGCGCGGGAGCAGCTAATGAAAAACTGTTTTTT.

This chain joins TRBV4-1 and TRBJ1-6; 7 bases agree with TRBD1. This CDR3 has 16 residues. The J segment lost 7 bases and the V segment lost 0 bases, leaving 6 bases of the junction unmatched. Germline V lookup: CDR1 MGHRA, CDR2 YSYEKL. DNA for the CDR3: TGCGCCAGCAGCCAAGATCCCGGGACAGCCAATTCACCCCTCCACTTT. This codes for CASSQDPGTANSPLHF.

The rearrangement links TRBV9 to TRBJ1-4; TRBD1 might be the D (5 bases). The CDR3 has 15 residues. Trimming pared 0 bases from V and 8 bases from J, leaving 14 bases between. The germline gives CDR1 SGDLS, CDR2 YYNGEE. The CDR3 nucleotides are TGTGCCAGCAGCGTAGATGTCGGGGGAGGCGAAAAACTGTTTTTT. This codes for CASSVDVGGGEKLFF.

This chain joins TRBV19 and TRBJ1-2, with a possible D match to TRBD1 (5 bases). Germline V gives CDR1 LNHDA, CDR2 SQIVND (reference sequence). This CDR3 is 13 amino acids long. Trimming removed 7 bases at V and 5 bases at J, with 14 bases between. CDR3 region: CASTPDRIYGYTF. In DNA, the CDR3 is TGTGCCAGTACCCCAGACAGAATATATGGCTACACCTTC.

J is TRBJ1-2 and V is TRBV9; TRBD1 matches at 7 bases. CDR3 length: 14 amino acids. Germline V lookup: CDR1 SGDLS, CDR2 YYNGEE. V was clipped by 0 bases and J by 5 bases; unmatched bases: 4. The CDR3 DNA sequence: TGTGCCAGCAGCGTAGGAGGGGGCAGGTATGGCTACACCTTC. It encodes CASSVGGGRYGYTF.

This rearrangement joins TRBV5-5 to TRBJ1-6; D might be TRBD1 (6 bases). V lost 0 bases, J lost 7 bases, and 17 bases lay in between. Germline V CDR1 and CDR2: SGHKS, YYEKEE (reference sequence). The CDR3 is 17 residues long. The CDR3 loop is CASSLVGGTTQNSPLHF. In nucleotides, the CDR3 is TGTGCCAGCAGCTTGGTAGGGGGGACTACACAGAATTCACCCCTCCACTTT.

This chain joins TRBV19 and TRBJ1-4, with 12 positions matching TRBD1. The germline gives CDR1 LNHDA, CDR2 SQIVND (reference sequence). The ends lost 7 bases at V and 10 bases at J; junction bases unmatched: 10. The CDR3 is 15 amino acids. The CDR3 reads CASTPGQGARSKLFF. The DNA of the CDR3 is TGTGCCAGTACCCCGGGACAGGGGGCGCGGTCAAAACTGTTTTTT.

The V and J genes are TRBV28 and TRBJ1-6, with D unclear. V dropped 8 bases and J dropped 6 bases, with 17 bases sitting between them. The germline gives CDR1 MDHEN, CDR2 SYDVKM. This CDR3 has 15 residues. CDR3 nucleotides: TGTGCCAGCTGTTCTTTGTGGCAGATTAATTCACCCCTCCACTTT. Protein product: CASCSLWQINSPLHF.

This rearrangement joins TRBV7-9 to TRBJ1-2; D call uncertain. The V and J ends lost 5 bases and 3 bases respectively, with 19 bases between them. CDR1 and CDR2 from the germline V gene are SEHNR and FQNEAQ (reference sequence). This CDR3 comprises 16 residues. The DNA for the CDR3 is TGTGCCAGCAGCCCCCGTGGAGCAGTCGGGGACTATGGCTACACCTTC. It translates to CASSPRGAVGDYGYTF.

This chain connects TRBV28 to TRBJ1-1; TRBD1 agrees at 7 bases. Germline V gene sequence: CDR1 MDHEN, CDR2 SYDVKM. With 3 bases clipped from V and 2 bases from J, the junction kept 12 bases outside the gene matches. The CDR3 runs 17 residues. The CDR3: CASSFPRGTATNTEAFF. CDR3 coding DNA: TGTGCCAGCAGTTTTCCCAGAGGGACAGCTACTAACACTGAAGCTTTCTTT.

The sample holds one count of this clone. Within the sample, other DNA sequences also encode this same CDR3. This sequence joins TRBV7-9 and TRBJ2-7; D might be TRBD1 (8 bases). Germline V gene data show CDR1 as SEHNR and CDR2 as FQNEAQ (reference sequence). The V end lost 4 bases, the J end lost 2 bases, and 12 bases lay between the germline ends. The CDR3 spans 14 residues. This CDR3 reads CASSSTGGAYEQYF. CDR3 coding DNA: TGTGCCAGCAGCTCAACAGGGGGGGCCTACGAGCAGTACTTC.

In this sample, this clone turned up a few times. The CDR3 DNA reads as TGTGCCAGCAGTTACTCTGCCGGGACAGGGAACCAGCCCCAGCATTTT. This sequence encodes CASSYSAGTGNQPQHF. The chain has TRBV6-2 or TRBV6-3 and TRBJ1-5; 9 bases map to TRBD1. The germline V gene encodes CDR1 MNHEY and CDR2 SVGEGT. J lost 7 bases, V lost 0 bases, and 7 bases had no gene match. The CDR3 runs 16 residues.